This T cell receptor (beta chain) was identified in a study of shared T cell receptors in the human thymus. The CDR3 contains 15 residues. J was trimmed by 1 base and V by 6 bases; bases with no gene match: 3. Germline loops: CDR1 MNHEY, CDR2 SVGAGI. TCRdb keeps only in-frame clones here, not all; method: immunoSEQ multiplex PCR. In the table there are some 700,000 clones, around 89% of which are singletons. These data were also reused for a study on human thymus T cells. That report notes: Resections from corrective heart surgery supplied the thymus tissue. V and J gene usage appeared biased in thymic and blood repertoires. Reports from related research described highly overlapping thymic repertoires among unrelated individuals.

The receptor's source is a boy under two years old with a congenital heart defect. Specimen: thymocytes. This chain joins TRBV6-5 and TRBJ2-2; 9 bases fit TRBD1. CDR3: CASSPDRGNTGELFF. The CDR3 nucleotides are TGTGCCAGCAGCCCGGACAGGGGGAACACCGGGGAGCTGTTTTTT.